These T cell receptor beta chains were read from a single sample in a study of vaccination and CD4 T cells after COVID-19. TCRdb re-called the PCR reads with MiXCR, one entry per CDR3 protein. The table records about 3,200 distinct CDR3 sequences, 70% to 80% of them present only once. The antigens these receptors bind are not known. Sequenced sample: CD4+ T cells from blood, cultured in vitro. The receptors stem from a human donor who had recovered from COVID-19. CDR3s include the opening cysteine and the closing phenylalanine or tryptophan. A D gene is named only where the DNA matches it firmly. Not every row has a clone size; where given, it reads once, few, many or a size class.

D	size	J	V	DNA	CDR3
NA	large	TRBJ1-6	TRBV30	TGTGCCTCAAGAGGGGGAGGTTATTCACCCCTCCACTTT	CASRGGGYSPLHF
NA	NA	TRBJ1-1	TRBV6-1	TGTGCCAGCAGTGCCCGACTGGGGACAAGGAACACTGAAGCTTTCTTT	CASSARLGTRNTEAFF
TRBD2	few	TRBJ2-3	TRBV20-1	TGCAGTGCTAGAGATTCGACTAGCGGGGGGGCAGGGGATACGCAGTATTTT	CSARDSTSGGAGDTQYF
NA	NA	TRBJ1-1	TRBV7-9	TGTGCCAGCAGCCCCCAAAAGACCGAAGCTTTCTTT	CASSPQKTEAFF
TRBD1	NA	TRBJ1-5	TRBV3-1	TGTGCCAGCAGCCAGAGAGGGGGCGGGGGCAATCAGCCCCAGCATTTT	CASSQRGGGGNQPQHF
NA	NA	TRBJ1-1	TRBV19	TGTGCCAGTAGTAACTCCCGGGAATCAGCTTTCTTT	CASSNSRESAFF
NA	NA	TRBJ1-2	TRBV7-3	TGTGCCAGCAGCTTAACAGGGGACGGCTACACCTTC	CASSLTGDGYTF
NA	few	TRBJ1-2	TRBV6-1	TGTGCCAGCAGTGAAGGGACGGCCCTCTTTGGCTACACCTTC	CASSEGTALFGYTF
TRBD1	once	TRBJ2-7	TRBV27	TGTGCCAGCAGTTTCACGACAGGGACCCACGAGCAGTACTTC	CASSFTTGTHEQYF
NA	NA	TRBJ1-5	TRBV18	TGTGCCAGCTCACTCACTCGTACGGATAGCAATCAGCCCCAGCATTTT	CASSLTRTDSNQPQHF
NA	NA	TRBJ2-7	TRBV10-1	TGCGCCAGCGGGGACGGGGGGCCATACGAGCAGTACTTC	CASGDGGPYEQYF